This T cell receptor (beta chain) was identified during a study of resident and recirculating memory T cells in vitiligo. Only in-frame clones appear in the TCRdb table, and some are missing; sequencing was by immunoSEQ multiplex PCR. The data show more than 35,000 clones, nearly 95% seen once. Study conclusions and caveats: TCR sequences were not conserved across biopsy sites or patients. Clonality differed among vitiligo lesions, with no unique dominant clone.

With regard to this clone: The antigen is unknown.

The CDR3 spans 16 residues. The trim removed 4 bases at V and 5 bases at J, leaving 11 bases unmatched. Germline CDR1 KGHSH, CDR2 LQKENI. The receptor was derived from a male donor with vitiligo. Sequencing was performed on blood. The chain carries TRBV18 and TRBJ2-5, with 9 positions matching TRBD1. The CDR3 DNA reads as TGTGCCAGCTCACTTACCACGGGACAGGGTGCTGAGACCCAGTACTTC. Protein sequence: CASSLTTGQGAETQYF. Full variable domain (remainder filled in from reference TRBV18 and TRBJ2-5): NAGVMQNPRHLVRRRGQEARLRCSPMKGHSHVYWYRQLPEEGLKFMVYLQKENIIDESGMPKERFSAEFPKEGPSILRIQQVVRGDSAAYFCASSLTTGQGAETQYFGPGTRLLVL.